These T cell receptor beta chains were read from a single sample in a study of blood T cell repertoires in COVID-19. The assay was immunoSEQ multiplex PCR, and TCRdb's table has in-frame clones only and misses some. The table has 24,000 or so clones, roughly 76% seen once. Sequenced: peripheral blood. The receptors derive from a woman at least 80 years old with acute or convalescent COVID-19. CDR3s include the opening cysteine and the closing phenylalanine or tryptophan. The order of the fields is D gene, V gene, clone size, J gene, CDR3 protein, CDR3 DNA. A D gene is named only where the DNA matches it firmly. For some rows the clone size is stated as once, few or many, or as a class when expanded; others skip it.

>-|TRBV10-2|-|TRBJ1-1
CASSDRVATEAFF
TGCGCCAGCAGTGACAGGGTGGCCACTGAAGCTTTCTTT
>-|TRBV7-9|-|TRBJ2-3
CASSHPGRGDTQYF
TGTGCCAGCAGTCACCCCGGGAGAGGAGATACGCAGTATTTT
>TRBD2|TRBV12-5|-|TRBJ2-7
CASGPGVAGGPSYEQYF
TGTGCTAGTGGCCCGGGGGTAGCGGGAGGCCCCTCCTACGAGCAGTACTTC
>-|TRBV5-1|-|TRBJ2-6
CASSFGGYSGANVLTF
TGCGCCAGCAGCTTCGGAGGTTACTCTGGGGCCAACGTCCTGACTTTC
>TRBD1|TRBV29-1|-|TRBJ1-1
CSVAFGSGGRNTEAFF
TGCAGCGTTGCATTCGGTTCAGGGGGCAGGAACACTGAAGCTTTCTTT
>TRBD2|TRBV18|-|TRBJ2-7
CASSPNAGVLNEQYF
TGTGCCAGCTCGCCAAATGCGGGAGTCCTAAACGAGCAGTACTTC
>TRBD1|TRBV9|-|TRBJ1-4
CASSVGTVNEKLFF
TGTGCCAGCAGCGTCGGGACAGTTAATGAAAAACTGTTTTTT
>-|TRBV3-1/TRBV3-2|-|TRBJ1-6
CASSQESGGNSPLHF
TGTGCCAGCAGCCAAGAGTCGGGCGGGAATTCACCCCTCCACTTT
>TRBD1|TRBV5-1|-|TRBJ1-2
CASSWGQGKGGYTF
TGCGCCAGCAGCTGGGGACAGGGCAAGGGAGGCTACACCTTC
>-|TRBV11-2|once|TRBJ2-5
CASSQLRGARNQETQYF
TGTGCCAGCAGTCAGCTCCGGGGGGCGAGGAACCAAGAGACCCAGTACTTC
>TRBD2|TRBV11-2|-|TRBJ2-1
CASSLESGSFVEQFF
TGTGCCAGCAGCTTAGAAAGCGGGAGTTTTGTTGAGCAGTTCTTC
>TRBD1|TRBV10-1|few|TRBJ1-1
CASSESGTGNTEAFF
TGCGCCAGCAGTGAATCCGGGACAGGGAACACTGAAGCTTTCTTT
>-|TRBV12-3/TRBV12-4|once|TRBJ1-5
CASSLLGGQPQHF
TGTGCCAGCAGTTTGTTGGGGGGTCAGCCCCAGCATTTT
>-|TRBV5-1|-|TRBJ2-5
CASSLARYF
TGCGCCAGCAGCTTGGCGAGGTACTTC
>TRBD1|TRBV6-5|-|TRBJ1-2
CASSRGLGYTF
TGTGCCAGCTCCAGGGGGCTTGGCTACACCTTC
>TRBD1|TRBV29-1|-|TRBJ2-7
CSVAQGDYEQYF
TGCAGCGTTGCACAGGGGGATTACGAGCAGTACTTC
>-|TRBV6-1|once|TRBJ1-1
CASSEILSIDTEAFF
TGTGCCAGCAGTGAAATCCTAAGTATCGACACTGAAGCTTTCTTT
>-|TRBV10-3|-|TRBJ2-3
CAIAPTGTSTDTQYF
TGTGCCATAGCACCGACAGGGACTAGCACAGATACGCAGTATTTT
>TRBD2|TRBV9|-|TRBJ2-1
CASSPRWTSGNEQFF
TGTGCCAGCAGCCCCCGGTGGACTAGCGGGAATGAGCAGTTCTTC
>-|TRBV4-1|-|TRBJ1-5
CASSQDQLVGDQPQHF
TGCGCCAGCAGCCAAGATCAACTGGTAGGGGATCAGCCCCAGCATTTT
>-|TRBV15|-|TRBJ1-3
CATSTLTANSGNTIYF
TGTGCCACCAGCACGTTGACAGCTAACTCTGGAAACACCATATATTTT
>-|TRBV12-3/TRBV12-4|-|TRBJ1-1
CASSPTRHTEAFF
TGTGCCAGCAGTCCCACTAGACACACTGAAGCTTTCTTT
>-|TRBV11-3|once|TRBJ2-2
CASSLYWNTGELFF
TGTGCCAGCAGCTTATACTGGAACACCGGGGAGCTGTTTTTT
>TRBD1|TRBV27|-|TRBJ1-6
CASGPSWDRVRYNSPLHF
TGTGCCAGCGGACCGAGCTGGGACAGGGTCAGGTATAATTCACCCCTCCACTTT
>-|TRBV7-9|-|TRBJ1-1
CASSTAGLTEAFF
TGTGCCAGCAGCACAGCGGGGCTCACTGAAGCTTTCTTT
>-|TRBV9|-|TRBJ1-1
CASSPGEGTEAFF
TGTGCCAGCAGCCCCGGGGAGGGAACTGAAGCTTTCTTT
>-|TRBV18|-|TRBJ2-5
CASSGGETQYF
TGTGCCAGCTCAGGGGGGGAGACCCAGTACTTC
>-|TRBV2|-|TRBJ2-3
CASTLSRPGTDTQYF
TGTGCCAGCACTCTTTCCAGGCCGGGAACAGATACGCAGTATTTT
>TRBD1|TRBV5-8|-|TRBJ1-2
CASSLAWDRTNYGYTF
TGTGCCAGCAGCTTGGCCTGGGACAGGACTAACTATGGCTACACCTTC
>-|TRBV11-3|-|TRBJ1-2
CASKVQRGSTF
TGTGCCAGCAAGGTTCAGCGGGGGAGTACCTTC
>TRBD1|TRBV18|-|TRBJ1-2
CASSRAGTGSSSNYGYTF
TGTGCCAGCTCACGCGCCGGGACAGGGTCTTCCAGCAACTATGGCTACACCTTC
>-|TRBV25-1|-|TRBJ1-1
CASSGGTVVAFF
TGTGCCAGCAGTGGAGGTACTGTGGTAGCTTTCTTT
>TRBD1|TRBV7-8|-|TRBJ1-3
CASSLGGQGGINTIYF
TGTGCCAGCAGCTTAGGCGGACAGGGAGGGATAAACACCATATATTTT
>TRBD1|TRBV6-5|-|TRBJ2-1
CASTKIPTGEEQFF
TGTGCCAGCACCAAAATACCTACAGGGGAAGAGCAGTTCTTC
>TRBD2|TRBV30|-|TRBJ2-5
CAWNLGTSDHFLQETQYF
TGTGCCTGGAACCTCGGGACTAGCGACCACTTCCTCCAAGAGACCCAGTACTTC
>-|TRBV10-3|-|TRBJ1-6
CAISDGRDTSNSPLHF
TGTGCCATCAGTGACGGCAGGGACACCAGTAATTCACCCCTCCACTTT
>TRBD2|TRBV29-1|-|TRBJ2-7
CSVESGRGYEQYF
TGCAGCGTTGAAAGCGGGAGGGGCTACGAGCAGTACTTC
>-|TRBV7-9|-|TRBJ2-1
CASSLVGGQFF
TGTGCCAGCAGCTTAGTAGGGGGGCAGTTCTTC
>-|TRBV5-1|-|TRBJ1-1
CASSFNPGSNTEAFF
TGCGCCAGCAGCTTCAATCCAGGGTCGAACACTGAAGCTTTCTTT
>TRBD1|TRBV19|-|TRBJ1-5
CASRPGGGAGNQPQHF
TGTGCCAGTAGGCCGGGAGGGGGCGCGGGCAATCAGCCCCAGCATTTT
>-|TRBV6-5|-|TRBJ2-7
CASSSGLHSYEQYF
TGTGCCAGCAGTTCGGGACTCCACTCCTACGAGCAGTACTTC
>-|TRBV5-1|-|TRBJ2-3
CASSLAGVFANTDTQYF
TGCGCCAGCAGCTTGGCAGGGGTATTCGCTAACACAGATACGCAGTATTTT
>TRBD1|TRBV5-4|-|TRBJ1-2
CASSSTGYGYTF
TGTGCCAGCAGCTCGACAGGGTATGGCTACACCTTC
>TRBD1|TRBV30|-|TRBJ1-1
CAWTTGANTEAFF
TGTGCCTGGACGACAGGGGCCAACACTGAAGCTTTCTTT
>-|TRBV19|-|TRBJ1-3
CASSPAASWGNTIYF
TGTGCCAGTAGTCCCGCGGCTTCTTGGGGAAACACCATATATTTT